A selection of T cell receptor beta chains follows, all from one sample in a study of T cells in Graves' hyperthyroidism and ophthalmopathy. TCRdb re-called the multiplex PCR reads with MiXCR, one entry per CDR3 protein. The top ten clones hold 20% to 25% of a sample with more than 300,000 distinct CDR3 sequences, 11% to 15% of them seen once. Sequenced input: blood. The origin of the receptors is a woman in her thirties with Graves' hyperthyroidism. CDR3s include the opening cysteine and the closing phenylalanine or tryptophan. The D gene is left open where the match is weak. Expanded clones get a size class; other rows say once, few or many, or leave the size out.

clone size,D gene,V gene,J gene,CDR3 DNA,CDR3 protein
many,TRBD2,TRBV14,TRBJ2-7,TGTGCCAGCAGCCGAACTAGCGGGAGGGATTACGAGCAGTACTTC,CASSRTSGRDYEQYF
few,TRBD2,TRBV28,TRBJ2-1,TGTGCCAGCAGTTCCCAAGCGGGAGGGCCCCACAATGAGCAGTTCTTC,CASSSQAGGPHNEQFF
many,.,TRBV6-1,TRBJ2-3,TGTGCCAGCAGTGAAGATGGGACGGACACAGATACGCAGTATTTT,CASSEDGTDTDTQYF
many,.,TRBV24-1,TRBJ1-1,TGTGCCACCAGTGATTTTAGTGGTGAAGCTTTCTTT,CATSDFSGEAFF
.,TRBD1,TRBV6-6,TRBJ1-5,TGTGCCAGCAGTTACTCCGGGACAGGGTCCCCCCCCCAGCATTTT,CASSYSGTGSPPQHF
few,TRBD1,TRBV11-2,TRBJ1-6,TGTGCCAGCAGCCCCCCTGACAGGGGAGGGATCTCCTATAATTCACCCCTCCACTTT,CASSPPDRGGISYNSPLHF
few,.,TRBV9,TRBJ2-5,TGTGCCAGCAGCACTTCGACGGGGGCGGAGACCCAGTACTTC,CASSTSTGAETQYF
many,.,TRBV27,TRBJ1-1,TGTGCCAGCAGTCTCTCTCGGGGGGGAGGGGGCACTGAAGCTTTCTTT,CASSLSRGGGGTEAFF
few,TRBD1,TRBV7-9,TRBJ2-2,TGTGCCAGCAGCCTGTTGGACAGGTCGAACACCGGGGAGCTGTTTTTT,CASSLLDRSNTGELFF
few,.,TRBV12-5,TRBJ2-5,TGTGCTAGTGGAAAGGAAGAGACCCAGTACTTC,CASGKEETQYF